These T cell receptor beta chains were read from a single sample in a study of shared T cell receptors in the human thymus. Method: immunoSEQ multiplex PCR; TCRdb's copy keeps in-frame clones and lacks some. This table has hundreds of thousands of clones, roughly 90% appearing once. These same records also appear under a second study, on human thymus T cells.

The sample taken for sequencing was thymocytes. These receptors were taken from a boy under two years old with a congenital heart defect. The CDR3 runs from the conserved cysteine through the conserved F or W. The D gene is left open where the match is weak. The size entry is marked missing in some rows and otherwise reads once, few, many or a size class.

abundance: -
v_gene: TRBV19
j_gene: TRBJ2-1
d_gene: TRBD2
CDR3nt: TGTGCCAGTAGTATCTGGCGTATAGCGGGATACAATGAGCAGTTCTTC
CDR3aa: CASSIWRIAGYNEQFF

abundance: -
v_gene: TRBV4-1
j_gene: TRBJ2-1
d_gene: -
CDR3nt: TGCGCCAGCAGCCAAATGGCACTATCCTACAATGAGCAGTTCTTC
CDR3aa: CASSQMALSYNEQFF

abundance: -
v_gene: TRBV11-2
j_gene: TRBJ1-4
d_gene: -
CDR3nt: TGTGCCAGCAGCTTAGTACACAGGGTAACGGGTGAAAAACTGTTTTTT
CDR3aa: CASSLVHRVTGEKLFF

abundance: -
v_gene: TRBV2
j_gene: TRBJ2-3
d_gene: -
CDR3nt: TGTGCCAGCCCGAACCCAGGGAGCACAGATACGCAGTATTTT
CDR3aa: CASPNPGSTDTQYF

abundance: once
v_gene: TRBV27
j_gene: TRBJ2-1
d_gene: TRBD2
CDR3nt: TGTGCCAGCAGTCCCGCCAGGCTAAATTCTGGCGGGAGGAATAATGAGCAGTTCTTC
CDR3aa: CASSPARLNSGGRNNEQFF

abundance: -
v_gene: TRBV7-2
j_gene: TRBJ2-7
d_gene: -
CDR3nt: TGTGCCAGCAGCTTCTTTCCCCTCTACGAGCAGTACTTC
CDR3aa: CASSFFPLYEQYF

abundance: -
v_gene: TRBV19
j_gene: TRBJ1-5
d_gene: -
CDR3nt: TGTGCCAGTAGTATAGTTGGACGGGGGAATCAGCCCCAGCATTTT
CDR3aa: CASSIVGRGNQPQHF

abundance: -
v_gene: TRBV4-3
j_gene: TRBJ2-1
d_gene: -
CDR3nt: TGCGCCAGCAGCCAAGAGATGCTAGCACACAATGAGCAGTTCTTC
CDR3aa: CASSQEMLAHNEQFF

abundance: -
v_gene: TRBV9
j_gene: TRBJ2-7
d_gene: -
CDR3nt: TGTGCCAGCAGCTCACAGCAATGGGGCCCGGGCGAGCAGTACTTC
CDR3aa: CASSSQQWGPGEQYF

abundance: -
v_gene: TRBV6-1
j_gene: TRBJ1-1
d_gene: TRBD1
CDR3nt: TGTGCCAGCTTTCAGGGGGCCCTTATGAACACTGAAGCTTTCTTT
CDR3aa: CASFQGALMNTEAFF

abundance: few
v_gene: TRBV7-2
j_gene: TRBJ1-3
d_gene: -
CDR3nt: TGTGCCAGCAGCTTAGTGGGTGTCGGGGGTGGCGGAAACACCATATATTTT
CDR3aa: CASSLVGVGGGGNTIYF

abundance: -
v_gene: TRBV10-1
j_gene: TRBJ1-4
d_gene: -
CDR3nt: TGCGCCAGCAGTGAGCGGGGGGAGGCTGAAAAACTGTTTTTT
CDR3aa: CASSERGEAEKLFF

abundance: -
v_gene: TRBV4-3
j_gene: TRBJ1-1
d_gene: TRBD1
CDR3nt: TGCGCCAGCAGCCAATCAGGGGGGAAGAGCACTGAAGCTTTCTTT
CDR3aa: CASSQSGGKSTEAFF

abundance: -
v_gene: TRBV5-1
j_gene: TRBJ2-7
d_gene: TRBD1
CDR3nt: TGCGCCAGCAGCTTGTTACAGGGGGCTGGCGCCGAGCAGTACTTC
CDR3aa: CASSLLQGAGAEQYF

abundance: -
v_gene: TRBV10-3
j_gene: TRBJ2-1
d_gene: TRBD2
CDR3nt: TGTGCCATCAGGGCTAGCGGGAGGGGTGAGCAGTTCTTC
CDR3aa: CAIRASGRGEQFF

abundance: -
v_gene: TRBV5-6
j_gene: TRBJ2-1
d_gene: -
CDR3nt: TGTGCCAGCAGCTTCAGGGACTCAGCCGCCGATGAGCAGTTCTTC
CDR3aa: CASSFRDSAADEQFF

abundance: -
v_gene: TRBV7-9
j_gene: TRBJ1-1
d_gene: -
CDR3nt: TGTGCCAGCAGCTTAAGGGGCGGAACTGAAGCTTTCTTT
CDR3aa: CASSLRGGTEAFF

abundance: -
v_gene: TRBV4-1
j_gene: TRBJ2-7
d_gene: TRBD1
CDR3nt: TGCGCCAGCAGCCAAGCCCCGCCGGGACAGGAAGATTCCTACGAGCAGTACTTC
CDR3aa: CASSQAPPGQEDSYEQYF

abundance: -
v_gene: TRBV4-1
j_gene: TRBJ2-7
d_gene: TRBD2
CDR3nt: TGCGCCAGCAGCCGCTACTCCGGGACTAGCGGGACTCCCGGGGACGAGCAGTACTTC
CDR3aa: CASSRYSGTSGTPGDEQYF

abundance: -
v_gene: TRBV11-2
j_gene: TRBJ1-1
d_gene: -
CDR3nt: TGTGCCAGCAGCTTAGTTTTTCGTCAGGCCTCTTCTTTCTTT
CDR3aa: CASSLVFRQASSFF

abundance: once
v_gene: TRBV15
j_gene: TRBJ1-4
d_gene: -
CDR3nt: TGTGCCACCAGCAGAGACCGGGACAAACTATCAACTAATGAAAAACTGTTTTTT
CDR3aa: CATSRDRDKLSTNEKLFF

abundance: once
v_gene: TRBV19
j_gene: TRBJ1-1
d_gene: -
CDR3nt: TGTGCCAGTAGTCCCTTAGACAGGAGGTTTAAGTTATATGGAGCTTTCTTT
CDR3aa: CASSPLDRRFKLYGAFF

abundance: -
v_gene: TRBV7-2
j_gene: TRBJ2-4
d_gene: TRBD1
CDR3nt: TGTGCCAGCAGCTCGGACAGGGGGCTAAGCATTCAGTACTTC
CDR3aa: CASSSDRGLSIQYF

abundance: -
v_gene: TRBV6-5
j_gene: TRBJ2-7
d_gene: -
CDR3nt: TGTGCCAGCACCATGAACCAGGCGTCCTGCGAGCAGTACTTC
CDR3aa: CASTMNQASCEQYF

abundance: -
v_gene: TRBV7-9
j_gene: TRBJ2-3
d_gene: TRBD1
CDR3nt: TGTGCCAGCAGCTGTCTAGGGCAGGGGGCCGGAGATACGCAGTATTTT
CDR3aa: CASSCLGQGAGDTQYF

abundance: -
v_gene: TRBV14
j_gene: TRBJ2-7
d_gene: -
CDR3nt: TGTGCCAGCAGCCAAGGGACAGCCTACGAGCAGTACTTC
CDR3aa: CASSQGTAYEQYF

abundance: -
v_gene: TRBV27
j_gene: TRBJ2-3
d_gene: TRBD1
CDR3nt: TGTGCCAGCAGGTCACGGGACAGGGGTGTGGATACGCAGTATTTT
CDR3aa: CASRSRDRGVDTQYF

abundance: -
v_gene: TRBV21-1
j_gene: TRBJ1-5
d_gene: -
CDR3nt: TGTGCCAGCAGCAAAGGGGCAATGAGCAATCAGCCCCAGCATTTT
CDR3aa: CASSKGAMSNQPQHF

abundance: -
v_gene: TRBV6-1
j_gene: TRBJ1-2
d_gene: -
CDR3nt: TGTGCCAGCAGTGCATTGTACAGCTGTTACTATGGCTACACCTTC
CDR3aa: CASSALYSCYYGYTF

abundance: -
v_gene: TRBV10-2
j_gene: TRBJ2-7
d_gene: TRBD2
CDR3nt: TGCGCCAGCAGTCACGGGACTAGCGGGAGAAAATACGAGCAGTACTTC
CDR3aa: CASSHGTSGRKYEQYF

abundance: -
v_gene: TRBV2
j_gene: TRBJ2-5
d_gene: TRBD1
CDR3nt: TGTGCCAGCAGTGACCCAGGGGGCCAAGAGACCCAGTACTTC
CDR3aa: CASSDPGGQETQYF

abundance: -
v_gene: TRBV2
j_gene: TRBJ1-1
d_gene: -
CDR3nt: TGTGCCAGCAATCAACAGGGCTCGGGCACTGAAGCTTTCTTT
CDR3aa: CASNQQGSGTEAFF

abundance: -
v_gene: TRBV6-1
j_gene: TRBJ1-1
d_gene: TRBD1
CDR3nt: TGTGCCAGCAGGACTAGGACAGGTGGGACTGAAGCTTTCTTT
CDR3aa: CASRTRTGGTEAFF

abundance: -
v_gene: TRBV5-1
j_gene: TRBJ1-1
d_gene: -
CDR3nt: TGCGCCAGCAGCCTCCTCGTTGCAGGTTGTACTGAAGCTTTCTTT
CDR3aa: CASSLLVAGCTEAFF

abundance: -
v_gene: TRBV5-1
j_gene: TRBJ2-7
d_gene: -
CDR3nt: TGCGCCAGCAGCCCGGATTTAGGGACACCTGGTAGCTCCTACGAGCAGTACTTC
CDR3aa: CASSPDLGTPGSSYEQYF

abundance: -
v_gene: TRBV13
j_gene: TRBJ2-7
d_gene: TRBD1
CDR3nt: TGTGCCAGCAGCTTACGACAGGGGTCCTACGAGCAGTACTTC
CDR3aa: CASSLRQGSYEQYF

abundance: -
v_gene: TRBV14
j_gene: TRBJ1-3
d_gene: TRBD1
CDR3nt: TGTGCCAGCAGTCTCGCACAGGGGCTATCTGGAAACACCATATATTTT
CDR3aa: CASSLAQGLSGNTIYF

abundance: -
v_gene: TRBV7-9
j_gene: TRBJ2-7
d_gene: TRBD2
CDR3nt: TGTGCCAGCAGCTGGACTAGCGGGAGGGACATCTGGTACGAGCAGTACTTC
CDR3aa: CASSWTSGRDIWYEQYF

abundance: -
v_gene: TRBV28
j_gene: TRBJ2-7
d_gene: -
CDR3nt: TGTGCCAGCAGTCCTGAGGGAGTAGCGACCTACGAGCAGTACTTC
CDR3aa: CASSPEGVATYEQYF

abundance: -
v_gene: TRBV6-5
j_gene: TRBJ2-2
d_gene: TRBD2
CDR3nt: TGTGCCACCAACGGGGGGGCCGGGGAGCTGTTTTTT
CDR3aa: CATNGGAGELFF

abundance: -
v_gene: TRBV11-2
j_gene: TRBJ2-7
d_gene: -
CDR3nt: TGTGCCAGCAGCTTGGACAGCCCCTACGAGCAGTACTTC
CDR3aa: CASSLDSPYEQYF

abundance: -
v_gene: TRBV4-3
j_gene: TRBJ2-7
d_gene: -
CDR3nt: TGCGCCAGCAGCCAAGATCACCAGGGTCACCACTACGAGCAGTACTTC
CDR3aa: CASSQDHQGHHYEQYF

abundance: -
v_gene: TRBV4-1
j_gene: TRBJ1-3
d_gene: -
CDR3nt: TGCGCCAGCAGCCAAGAGAGCCCACAGAAACCTGGAAACACCATATATTTT
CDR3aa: CASSQESPQKPGNTIYF

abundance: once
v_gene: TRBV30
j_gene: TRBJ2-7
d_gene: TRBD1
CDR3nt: TGTGCCTGGAGTGTAACTCCCCCAGGGGGACACTTCTCCTACGAGCAGTACTTC
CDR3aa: CAWSVTPPGGHFSYEQYF

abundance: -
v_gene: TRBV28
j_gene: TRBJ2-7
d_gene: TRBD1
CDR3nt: TGTGCCAGCAGTTTATCAGAGACAGGGGACACCTACGAGCAGTACTTC
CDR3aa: CASSLSETGDTYEQYF

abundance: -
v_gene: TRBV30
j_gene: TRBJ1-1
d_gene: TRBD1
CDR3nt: TGTGCCTTCGCGGGACAGGAGAACACTGAAGCTTTCTTT
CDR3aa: CAFAGQENTEAFF

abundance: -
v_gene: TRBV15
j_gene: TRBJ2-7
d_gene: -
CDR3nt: TGTGCCACCAGCCAGGAGCGGGCGGAGAGCGACGAGCAGTACTTC
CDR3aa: CATSQERAESDEQYF

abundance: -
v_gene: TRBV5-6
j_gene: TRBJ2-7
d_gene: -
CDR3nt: TGTGCCAGCAGCTTTTTAGGTTTTGAAGGGGGACACTACGAGCAGTACTTC
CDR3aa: CASSFLGFEGGHYEQYF

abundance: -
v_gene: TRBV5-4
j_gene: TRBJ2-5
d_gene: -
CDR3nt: TGTGCCAGCACCCCCCCGGGCACTAGGCCGATGGAGACCCAGTACTTC
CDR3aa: CASTPPGTRPMETQYF

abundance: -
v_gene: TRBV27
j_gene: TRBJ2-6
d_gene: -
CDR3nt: TGTGCCAGCAGTCCACCCCCATCGGGTGGGGCCAACGTCCTGACTTTC
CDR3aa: CASSPPPSGGANVLTF

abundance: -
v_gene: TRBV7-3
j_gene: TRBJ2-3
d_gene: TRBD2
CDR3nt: TGTGCCAGCATCCCATCGTGGACTAGCGGGGGCCTAACGGCAGATACGCAGTATTTT
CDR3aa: CASIPSWTSGGLTADTQYF

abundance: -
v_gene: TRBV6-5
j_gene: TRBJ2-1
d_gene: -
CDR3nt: TGTGCCAGCAGTTACAAGCGGAATGAGCAGTTCTTC
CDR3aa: CASSYKRNEQFF

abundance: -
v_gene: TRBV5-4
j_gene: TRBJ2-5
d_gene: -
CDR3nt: TGTGCCAGCAGCTTTCTCCAAGAGACCCAGTACTTC
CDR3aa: CASSFLQETQYF

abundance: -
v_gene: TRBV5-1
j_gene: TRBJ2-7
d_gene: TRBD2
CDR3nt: TGCGCCAGCAGCTTGGTAGGGACTAGCGACTACGAGCAGTACTTC
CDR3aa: CASSLVGTSDYEQYF